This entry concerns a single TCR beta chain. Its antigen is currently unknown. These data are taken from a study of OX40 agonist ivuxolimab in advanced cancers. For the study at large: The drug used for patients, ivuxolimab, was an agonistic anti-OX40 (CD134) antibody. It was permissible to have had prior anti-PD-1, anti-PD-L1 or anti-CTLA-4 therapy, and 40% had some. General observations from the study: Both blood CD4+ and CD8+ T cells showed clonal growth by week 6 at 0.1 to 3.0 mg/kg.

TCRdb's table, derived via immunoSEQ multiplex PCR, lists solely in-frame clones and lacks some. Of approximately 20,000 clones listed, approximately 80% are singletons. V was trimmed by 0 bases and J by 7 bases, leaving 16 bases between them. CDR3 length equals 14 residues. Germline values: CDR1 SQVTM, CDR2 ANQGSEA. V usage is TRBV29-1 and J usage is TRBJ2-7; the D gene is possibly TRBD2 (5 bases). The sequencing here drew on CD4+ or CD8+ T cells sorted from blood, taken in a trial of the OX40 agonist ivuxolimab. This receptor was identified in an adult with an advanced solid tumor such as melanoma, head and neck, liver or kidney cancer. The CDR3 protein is CSVEDYGVSEEQYF. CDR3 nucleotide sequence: TGCAGCGTTGAAGATTACGGGGTATCGGAAGAGCAGTACTTC.